Below, one T cell receptor (beta chain) is given with its context. Its antigen is unknown. Per-base quality was not reported, and no clone a single base away is much larger than it. A distance of 21 bases separates the germline ends of V and J, which lose 7 bases and 8 bases respectively. Per the germline V gene, SQVTM is the CDR1 and ANQGSEA is the CDR2. The CDR3 covers 14 residues, taking in both the cysteine and the phenylalanine. Just CDR3 DNA is preserved here, 42 bases in frame from base 1. Unstimulated Tregs (CD4+CD25+CD127-), CD4+ non-Tregs (CD4+CD25-), CD4 and CD8 cells were FACS-sorted from thawed PBMCs. Healthy control blood was obtained either as purchased buffy coats or from healthy volunteers. Healthy control blood was processed to PBMCs with a Ficoll density gradient and then cryopreserved, whereas patient PBMCs were collected both before and after transplant. This specimen belongs to a study of Tregs in tolerant kidney transplant recipients (dated by TCRdb to between 2018 and 2020). The study in broad terms: TCRbeta sequencing was used in the study to identify donor-specific regulatory T cells before combined kidney and bone marrow transplantation, and the identified cells were then tracked after transplant. TCRbeta repertoire sequencing was used in a few healthy controls to compare several ways of expanding Tregs specific for an allogeneic donor.

For TCRbeta CDR3 sequencing, genomic DNA was extracted from sorted cells using the QIAGEN DNeasy Blood and Tissue Kit. Through immunoSEQ, high-throughput TCRbeta CDR3 sequencing was done commercially, including PCR amplification with internal controls and bias correction. The source study handled its data this way. A unique productive TCRbeta sequence was defined by the CDR3 nucleotide sequence when primers matched, and otherwise by the CDR3 amino acid sequence together with the Vbeta and Jbeta genes. To correct sorting error, sequences shared between sorted populations at a frequency ratio of 2:1 or less were removed; the rest were assigned to the higher population. A sequence was defined as donor-reactive if the sequence was expanded at least 5-fold in CFSE-low cells compared with unstimulated cells and had a frequency of at least 0.01% in CFSE-low cells. Jensen-Shannon divergence calculated on the top 100 TCRbeta sequences ranked by frequency was used to measure repertoire divergence. When a sample had multiple sequencing runs, each run was corrected for sorting error separately and the runs were then pooled. TCRdb retrieved this table from immuneACCESS and kept in-frame rearrangements only. Not all clones are present; in checked studies, unresolved V genes account for under half, and no reason is known for the remainder. V and J calls and clone size are those listed in that table; D and trimming were worked out from the DNA. The sample table lists about 88,000 clones, roughly nine tenths of them with a count of one. The top ten constitute roughly 4.7% of the sample.

Overall study outcomes, separate from this receptor: Expanding Tregs with activated donor B cells appeared to identify the most biologically relevant and donor-specific TCRbeta repertoire. Because only a small number of patients were included, the study had limitations, and the results will need to be validated in larger populations as well as under other immunosuppression protocols. Biological reproducibility was not directly assessed, although technical replication error appeared to be minimal.

The source material was CD8+ T cells from blood. The V and J genes are TRBV29-1 and TRBJ2-1; the D region may be TRBD1 or TRBD2, each matching 5 bases equally. The clonotype originates from a human donor in good health. The encoded CDR3 is CSGWDPDSRDEQFF. The nucleotide sequence reads as follows: TGCAGCGGTTGGGACCCGGACTCCAGGGATGAGCAGTTCTTC.